A selection of T cell receptor beta chains follows, all from one sample in a study of early T cells in non-severe SARS-CoV-2 infection. TCRdb used MiXCR to reprocess the 5' RACE reads, holding one entry per CDR3 protein. The sample holds about 73,000 distinct CDR3 sequences, roughly 15% seen once. The sequenced sample was whole blood. Source of these receptors: an adult who was a healthcare worker with PCR-confirmed SARS-CoV-2 infection or an uninfected control (not recorded which). CDR3s include the opening cysteine and the closing phenylalanine or tryptophan. A D gene is named only where the DNA matches it firmly. The size field is filled for only some rows; it gives once, few, many or a size class.

v_gene: TRBV5-6
d_gene: -
j_gene: TRBJ2-7
abundance: -
CDR3aa: CVSSFRVSYEQYF
CDR3nt: TGTGTCAGCAGCTTTCGTGTTTCCTACGAGCAGTACTTC

v_gene: TRBV28
d_gene: -
j_gene: TRBJ2-3
abundance: few
CDR3aa: CASSPPGSTDTQYF
CDR3nt: TGTGCCAGCAGTCCTCCCGGGAGCACAGATACGCAGTATTTT

v_gene: TRBV11-2
d_gene: -
j_gene: TRBJ2-7
abundance: many
CDR3aa: CASSLAGTEREQYF
CDR3nt: TGTGCCAGCAGCTTAGCCGGGACCGAACGCGAGCAGTACTTC

v_gene: TRBV11-2
d_gene: -
j_gene: TRBJ1-3
abundance: -
CDR3aa: CASSSTDSGNTIYF
CDR3nt: TGTGCCAGCAGCTCGACAGATTCTGGAAACACCATATATTTT

v_gene: TRBV4-2
d_gene: TRBD1
j_gene: TRBJ1-4
abundance: once
CDR3aa: CASSPSGQGALTNEKLFF
CDR3nt: TGTGCCAGCAGCCCATCGGGACAGGGGGCGCTGACTAATGAAAAACTGTTTTTT

v_gene: TRBV29-1
d_gene: -
j_gene: TRBJ1-4
abundance: many
CDR3aa: CSVGEPPTNEKLFF
CDR3nt: TGCAGCGTTGGAGAGCCTCCAACTAATGAAAAACTGTTTTTT

v_gene: TRBV6-1
d_gene: TRBD1
j_gene: TRBJ2-7
abundance: -
CDR3aa: CASSQAGTVNSYEQYF
CDR3nt: TGTGCCAGCAGCCAAGCCGGGACAGTGAACTCCTACGAGCAGTACTTC

v_gene: TRBV7-8
d_gene: TRBD1
j_gene: TRBJ2-5
abundance: many
CDR3aa: CASSLRTGAQETQYF
CDR3nt: TGTGCCAGCAGCTTAAGGACAGGGGCACAAGAGACCCAGTACTTC

v_gene: TRBV5-1
d_gene: -
j_gene: TRBJ2-7
abundance: -
CDR3aa: CASSTGGPVGIEKQYF
CDR3nt: TGCGCCAGCAGCACTGGAGGACCCGTGGGAATTGAAAAGCAGTACTTC

v_gene: TRBV27
d_gene: -
j_gene: TRBJ2-1
abundance: -
CDR3aa: CASTLGPNNEQFF
CDR3nt: TGTGCCAGCACTTTGGGACCGAACAATGAGCAGTTCTTC

v_gene: TRBV19
d_gene: TRBD2
j_gene: TRBJ2-3
abundance: few
CDR3aa: CASSISRGDTDTQYF
CDR3nt: TGTGCCAGTAGTATTTCGCGGGGGGACACAGATACGCAGTATTTT

v_gene: TRBV29-1
d_gene: TRBD1
j_gene: TRBJ1-5
abundance: -
CDR3aa: CSVKGANNQPQHF
CDR3nt: TGCAGCGTTAAGGGGGCGAACAATCAGCCCCAGCATTTT

v_gene: TRBV28
d_gene: -
j_gene: TRBJ2-1
abundance: many
CDR3aa: CASGAYNEQFF
CDR3nt: TGTGCTTCAGGGGCCTACAATGAGCAGTTCTTC

v_gene: TRBV29-1
d_gene: -
j_gene: TRBJ2-7
abundance: few
CDR3aa: CSVDRQGDEQYF
CDR3nt: TGCAGCGTTGATCGGCAGGGTGACGAGCAGTACTTC

v_gene: TRBV7-9
d_gene: TRBD1
j_gene: TRBJ1-6
abundance: -
CDR3aa: CASRSGQGGNSPLHF
CDR3nt: TGTGCCAGCAGGTCCGGACAGGGCGGTAATTCACCCCTCCACTTT

v_gene: TRBV18
d_gene: -
j_gene: TRBJ1-1
abundance: few
CDR3aa: CASSPQGPSTEAFF
CDR3nt: TGTGCCAGCTCACCCCAGGGACCGAGCACTGAAGCTTTCTTT

v_gene: TRBV11-1
d_gene: -
j_gene: TRBJ1-1
abundance: -
CDR3aa: CASSTYRTEAFF
CDR3nt: TGTGCCAGCAGCACCTACCGCACTGAAGCTTTCTTT

v_gene: TRBV7-8
d_gene: -
j_gene: TRBJ1-2
abundance: many
CDR3aa: CASSLGSAAYGYTF
CDR3nt: TGTGCCAGCAGCTTAGGTTCGGCGGCCTATGGCTACACCTTC

v_gene: TRBV29-1
d_gene: TRBD2
j_gene: TRBJ2-5
abundance: few
CDR3aa: CSVVTSGQETQYF
CDR3nt: TGCAGCGTTGTGACTAGCGGACAAGAGACCCAGTACTTC

v_gene: TRBV4-2
d_gene: -
j_gene: TRBJ1-6
abundance: many
CDR3aa: CASSQGGGGSPLHF
CDR3nt: TGTGCCAGCAGCCAAGGGGGCGGGGGTTCACCCCTCCACTTT

v_gene: TRBV27
d_gene: -
j_gene: TRBJ1-4
abundance: many
CDR3aa: CASSRLGNEKLFF
CDR3nt: TGTGCCAGCAGCCGGCTAGGTAATGAAAAACTGTTTTTT

v_gene: TRBV19
d_gene: -
j_gene: TRBJ2-1
abundance: few
CDR3aa: CATRNGTTYNEQFF
CDR3nt: TGTGCCACAAGGAACGGGACAACCTACAATGAGCAGTTCTTC

v_gene: TRBV11-2
d_gene: TRBD2
j_gene: TRBJ2-1
abundance: few
CDR3aa: CASSILAAPGGEQFF
CDR3nt: TGTGCCAGCAGCATCCTAGCGGCCCCCGGGGGTGAGCAGTTCTTC

v_gene: TRBV7-9
d_gene: -
j_gene: TRBJ1-5
abundance: few
CDR3aa: CASSLDPNQPQHF
CDR3nt: TGTGCCAGCAGCTTAGATCCCAATCAGCCCCAGCATTTT

v_gene: TRBV6-5
d_gene: TRBD1
j_gene: TRBJ2-3
abundance: -
CDR3aa: CASSLLGGLTDTQYF
CDR3nt: TGTGCCAGCAGCTTGCTAGGGGGCCTCACAGATACGCAGTATTTT

v_gene: TRBV7-9
d_gene: -
j_gene: TRBJ1-1
abundance: many
CDR3aa: CASSFGGPPEAFF
CDR3nt: TGTGCCAGCAGCTTTGGGGGACCGCCTGAAGCTTTCTTT

v_gene: TRBV6-5
d_gene: -
j_gene: TRBJ2-2
abundance: -
CDR3aa: CASSYVVGNTGELFF
CDR3nt: TGTGCCAGCAGTTACGTTGTGGGCAACACCGGGGAGCTGTTTTTT

v_gene: TRBV29-1
d_gene: TRBD1
j_gene: TRBJ2-1
abundance: -
CDR3aa: CSFSGQEAGGNEQFF
CDR3nt: TGCAGCTTCTCGGGACAGGAGGCAGGAGGCAATGAGCAGTTCTTC

v_gene: TRBV28
d_gene: -
j_gene: TRBJ1-1
abundance: few
CDR3aa: CASRLLLRNTEAFF
CDR3nt: TGTGCCAGCAGACTCCTACTAAGGAACACTGAAGCTTTCTTT

v_gene: TRBV7-9
d_gene: -
j_gene: TRBJ2-5
abundance: few
CDR3aa: CASSLSVGTQYF
CDR3nt: TGTGCCAGCAGCTTATCTGTCGGAACCCAGTACTTC

v_gene: TRBV5-1
d_gene: -
j_gene: TRBJ2-7
abundance: -
CDR3aa: CASSHVFVGTPSYEQYF
CDR3nt: TGCGCCAGCAGCCATGTTTTTGTCGGGACGCCTTCCTACGAGCAGTACTTC

v_gene: TRBV27
d_gene: TRBD2
j_gene: TRBJ2-3
abundance: few
CDR3aa: CASTPEKPGGATDTQYF
CDR3nt: TGTGCCAGCACACCTGAAAAACCCGGGGGGGCCACAGATACGCAGTATTTT

v_gene: TRBV5-1
d_gene: TRBD2
j_gene: TRBJ2-1
abundance: -
CDR3aa: CASSATGTSGNEQFF
CDR3nt: TGCGCCAGCAGCGCAACCGGGACTAGCGGCAATGAGCAGTTCTTC

v_gene: TRBV3-1
d_gene: -
j_gene: TRBJ1-6
abundance: -
CDR3aa: CASSPTLEVSSPLHF
CDR3nt: TGTGCCAGCAGCCCGACACTGGAGGTTAGTTCACCCCTCCACTTT

v_gene: TRBV12-3/TRBV12-4
d_gene: -
j_gene: TRBJ2-7
abundance: once
CDR3aa: CASSLRWTSYEQYF
CDR3nt: TGTGCCAGCAGTTTGAGGTGGACCTCCTACGAGCAGTACTTC

v_gene: TRBV12-3/TRBV12-4
d_gene: -
j_gene: TRBJ2-2
abundance: -
CDR3aa: CASSHLPGTPNTGELFF
CDR3nt: TGTGCCAGCAGCCACCTCCCGGGGACACCTAACACCGGGGAGCTGTTTTTT

v_gene: TRBV14
d_gene: TRBD1
j_gene: TRBJ1-1
abundance: -
CDR3aa: CASSQDGQVNTEAFF
CDR3nt: TGTGCCAGCAGCCAAGATGGACAGGTGAACACTGAAGCTTTCTTT

v_gene: TRBV18
d_gene: TRBD1
j_gene: TRBJ1-1
abundance: few
CDR3aa: CASSPNRFSRTGLNTEAFF
CDR3nt: TGTGCCAGCTCACCCAATCGCTTTAGCAGGACAGGGTTGAACACTGAAGCTTTCTTT

v_gene: TRBV20-1
d_gene: TRBD1
j_gene: TRBJ1-1
abundance: -
CDR3aa: CSARVMTGMNTEAFF
CDR3nt: TGCAGTGCTAGAGTAATGACAGGGATGAACACTGAAGCTTTCTTT

v_gene: TRBV5-1
d_gene: TRBD1
j_gene: TRBJ1-1
abundance: many
CDR3aa: CASSPDRGLGTEAFF
CDR3nt: TGCGCCAGCAGCCCGGACAGGGGTCTGGGCACTGAAGCTTTCTTT

v_gene: TRBV9
d_gene: -
j_gene: TRBJ1-1
abundance: -
CDR3aa: CASSVDGGTEAFF
CDR3nt: TGTGCCAGCAGCGTAGACGGGGGCACTGAAGCTTTCTTT

v_gene: TRBV6-5
d_gene: TRBD1
j_gene: TRBJ2-7
abundance: many
CDR3aa: CASRTGGFYEQYF
CDR3nt: TGTGCCAGCAGAACAGGGGGCTTCTACGAGCAGTACTTC

v_gene: TRBV2
d_gene: -
j_gene: TRBJ1-2
abundance: -
CDR3aa: CASSEVGGVRGYTF
CDR3nt: TGTGCCAGCAGTGAAGTCGGCGGGGTTCGAGGCTACACCTTC